This T cell receptor beta chain was retrieved from a study of cytomegalovirus exposure and HLA in healthy donors. In the study overall: A previous analysis identified around 120 million unique TCR beta sequences derived from approximately 190 million T cells. Out of 398 genotyped donors, less than 90% belonged to the Caucasian-associated ancestry cluster.

The CDR3 contains 15 residues. Germline V gives CDR1 SGHRS, CDR2 YFSETQ. Losses at the gene ends were 7 bases for V and 2 bases for J; bases not matched to a gene: 3. Researchers ran the PCR with 60 Vbeta and 13 Jbeta primers. Measured with immunoSEQ multiplex PCR; TCRdb has only the in-frame clones, and not every one. Among roughly 190,000 clones listed, roughly 73% were seen once. This receptor was obtained from a young woman in good health and CMV-seronegative. The chain employs TRBV5-1 and TRBJ2-1, with 13 bases fitting TRBD2. Sample: PBMCs. CDR3 loop: CASRTSGSPYNEQFF. The CDR3 coding sequence is TGCGCCAGCCGGACTAGCGGGAGTCCCTACAATGAGCAGTTCTTC. The full variable domain, its missing parts supplied by reference TRBV5-1 and TRBJ2-1, is KAGVTQTPRYLIKTRGQQVTLSCSPISGHRSVSWYQQTPGQGLQFLFEYFSETQRNKGNFPGRFSGRQFSNSRSEMNVSTLELGDSALYLCASRTSGSPYNEQFFGPGTRLTVL.